The entry below gives a single T cell receptor beta chain sequence along with its context. This entry is derived from a study of blood T cell repertoires in COVID-19. The wider study: The United States, Italy and Spain provided the acute and convalescent COVID-19 samples. PBMCs, B-cell-depleted T cells, or T cells provided the cDNA or gDNA that made up the material.

Followed longitudinally, the Seattle patients had been enrolled during active infection. Sequencing used immunoSEQ multiplex PCR; TCRdb keeps in-frame clones, though not all of them. The sample shows about 250,000 clones, about 83% of them seen only once. Germline trimming cut 2 bases from V and 2 bases from J; bases unmatched to any gene: 5. The CDR3 extends over 15 amino acids. Per the germline V gene, CDR1 is SGHTA and CDR2 is FQGNSA. This sequence was found in a woman older than 75 with COVID-19, enrolled during active disease. The sample consisted of peripheral blood. The chain combines TRBV7-2 with TRBJ2-5; TRBD2 matches at 7 bases. CDR3 in amino acids: CASSLLGGSQETQYF. CDR3 sequence (DNA): TGTGCCAGCAGCTTATTGGGGGGGTCGCAAGAGACCCAGTACTTC.